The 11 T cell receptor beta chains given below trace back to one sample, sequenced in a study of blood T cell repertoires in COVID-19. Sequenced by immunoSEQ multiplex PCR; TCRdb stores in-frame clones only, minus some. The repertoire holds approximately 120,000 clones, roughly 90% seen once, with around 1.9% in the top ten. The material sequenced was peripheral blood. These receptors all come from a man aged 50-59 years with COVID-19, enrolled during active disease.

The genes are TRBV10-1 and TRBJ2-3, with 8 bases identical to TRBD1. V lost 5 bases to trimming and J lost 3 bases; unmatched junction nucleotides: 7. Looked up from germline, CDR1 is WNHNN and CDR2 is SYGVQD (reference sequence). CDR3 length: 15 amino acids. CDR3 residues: CASSSPDRGTDTQYF. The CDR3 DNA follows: TGCGCCAGCAGTTCACCCGACAGGGGTACAGATACGCAGTATTTT.

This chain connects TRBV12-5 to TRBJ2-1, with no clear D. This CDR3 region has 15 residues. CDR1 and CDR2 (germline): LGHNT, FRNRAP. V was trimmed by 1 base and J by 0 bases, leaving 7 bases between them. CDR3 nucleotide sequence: TGTGCTAGTGGTTTGGGTCCTTCCTCCTACAATGAGCAGTTCTTC. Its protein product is CASGLGPSSYNEQFF.

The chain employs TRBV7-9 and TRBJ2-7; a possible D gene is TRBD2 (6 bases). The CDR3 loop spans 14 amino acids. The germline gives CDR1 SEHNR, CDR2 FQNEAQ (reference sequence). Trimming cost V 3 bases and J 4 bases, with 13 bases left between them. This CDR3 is CASSFSSRGYEQYV. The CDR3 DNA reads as TGTGCCAGCAGCTTTTCTAGTCGGGGGTACGAGCAGTACGTC.

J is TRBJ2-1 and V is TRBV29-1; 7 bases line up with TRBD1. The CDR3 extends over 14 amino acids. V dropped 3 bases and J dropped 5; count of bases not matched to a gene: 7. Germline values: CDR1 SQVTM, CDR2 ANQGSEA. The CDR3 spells CSVDRQGVDNEQFF. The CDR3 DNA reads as TGCAGCGTTGACCGACAGGGTGTGGACAATGAGCAGTTCTTC.

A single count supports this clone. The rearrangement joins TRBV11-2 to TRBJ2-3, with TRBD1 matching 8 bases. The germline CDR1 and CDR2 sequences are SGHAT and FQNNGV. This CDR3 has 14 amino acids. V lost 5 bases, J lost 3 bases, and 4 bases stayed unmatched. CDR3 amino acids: CASSPRDRTDTQYF. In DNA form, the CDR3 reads TGTGCCAGCAGCCCGCGGGACAGGACAGATACGCAGTATTTT.

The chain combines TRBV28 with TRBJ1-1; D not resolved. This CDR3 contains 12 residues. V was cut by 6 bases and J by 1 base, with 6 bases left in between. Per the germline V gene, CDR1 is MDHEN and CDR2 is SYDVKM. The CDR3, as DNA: TGTGCCAGCAGCATGGCGAACACTGAAGCTTTCTTT. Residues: CASSMANTEAFF.

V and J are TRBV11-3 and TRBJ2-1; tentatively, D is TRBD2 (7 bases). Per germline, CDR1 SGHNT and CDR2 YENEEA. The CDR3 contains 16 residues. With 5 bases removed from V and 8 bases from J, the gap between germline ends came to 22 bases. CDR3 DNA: TGTGCCAGCAGCGCAGGGGCTAGCGGAGAGGGGGATGAGCAGTTCTTC. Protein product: CASSAGASGEGDEQFF.

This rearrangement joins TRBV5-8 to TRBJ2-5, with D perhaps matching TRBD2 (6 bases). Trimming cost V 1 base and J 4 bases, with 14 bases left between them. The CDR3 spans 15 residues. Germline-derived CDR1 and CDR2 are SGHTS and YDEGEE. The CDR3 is CASSLRRRDGETQYF. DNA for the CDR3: TGTGCCAGCAGCTTGAGAAGGCGGGATGGAGAGACCCAGTACTTC. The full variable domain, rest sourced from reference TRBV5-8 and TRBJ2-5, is EAGVTQSPTHLIKTRGQQATLRCSPISGHTSVYWYQQALGLGLQFLLWYDEGEERNRGNFPPRFSGRQFPNYSSELNVNALELEDSALYLCASSLRRRDGETQYFGPGTRLLVL.

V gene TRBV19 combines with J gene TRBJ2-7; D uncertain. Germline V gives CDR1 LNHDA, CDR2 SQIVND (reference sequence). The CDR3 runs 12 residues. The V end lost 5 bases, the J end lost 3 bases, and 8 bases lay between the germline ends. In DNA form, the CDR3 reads TGTGCCAGTAGTGGAGAGGACTACGAGCAGTACTTC. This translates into CASSGEDYEQYF.

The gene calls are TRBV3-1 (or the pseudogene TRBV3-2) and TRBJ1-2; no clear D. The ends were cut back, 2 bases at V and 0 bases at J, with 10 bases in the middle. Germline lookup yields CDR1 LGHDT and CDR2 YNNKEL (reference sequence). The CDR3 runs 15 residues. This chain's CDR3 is CASSQRTESNYGYTF. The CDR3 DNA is TGTGCCAGCAGCCAACGAACGGAGTCTAACTATGGCTACACCTTC.

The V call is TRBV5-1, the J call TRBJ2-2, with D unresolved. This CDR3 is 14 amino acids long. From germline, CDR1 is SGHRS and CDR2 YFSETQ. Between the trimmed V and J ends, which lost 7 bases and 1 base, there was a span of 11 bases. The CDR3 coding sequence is TGCGCCAGCGCTGCTGTACTGAACACCGGGGAGCTGTTTTTT. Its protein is CASAAVLNTGELFF.